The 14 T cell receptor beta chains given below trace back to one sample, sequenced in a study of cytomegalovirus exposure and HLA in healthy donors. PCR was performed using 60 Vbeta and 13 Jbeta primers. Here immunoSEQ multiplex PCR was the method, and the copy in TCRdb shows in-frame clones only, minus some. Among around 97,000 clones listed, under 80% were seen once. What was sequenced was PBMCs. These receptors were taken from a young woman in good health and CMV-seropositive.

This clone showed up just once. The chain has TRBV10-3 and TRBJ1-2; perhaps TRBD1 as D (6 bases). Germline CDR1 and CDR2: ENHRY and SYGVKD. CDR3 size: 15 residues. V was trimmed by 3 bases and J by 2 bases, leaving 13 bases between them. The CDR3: CAISEGGAGNYGYTF. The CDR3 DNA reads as TGTGCCATCAGTGAAGGGGGTGCAGGGAACTATGGCTACACCTTC.

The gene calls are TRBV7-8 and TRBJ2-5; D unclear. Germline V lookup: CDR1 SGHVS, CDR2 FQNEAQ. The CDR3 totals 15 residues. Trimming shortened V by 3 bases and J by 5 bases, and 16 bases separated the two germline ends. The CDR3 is CASSFSRSLRETQYF. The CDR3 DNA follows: TGTGCCAGCAGCTTTTCACGGTCCTTGCGGGAGACCCAGTACTTC. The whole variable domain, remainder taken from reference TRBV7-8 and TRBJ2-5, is GAGVSQSPRYKVAKRGQDVALRCDPISGHVSLFWYQQALGQGPEFLTYFQNEAQLDKSGLPSDRFFAERPEGSVSTLKIQRTQQEDSAVYLCASSFSRSLRETQYFGPGTRLLVL.

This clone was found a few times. As DNA, the CDR3 is TGTGCCATCAGTGAGGAAACCGGGACAGGAGGAAATTCACCCCTCCACTTT. This translates into CAISEETGTGGNSPLHF. The chain uses TRBV10-3 and TRBJ1-6; 8 bases align to TRBD1. CDR1 is ENHRY, CDR2 SYGVKD, per germline. The CDR3 is made up of 17 amino acids. The V gene end was trimmed by 2 bases and the J gene end by 7 bases; junction bases not matched to a gene: 10.

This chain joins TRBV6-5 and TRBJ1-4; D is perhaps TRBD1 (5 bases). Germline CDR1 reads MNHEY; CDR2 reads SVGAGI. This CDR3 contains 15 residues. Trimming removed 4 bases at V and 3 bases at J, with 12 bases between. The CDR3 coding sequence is TGTGCCAGCAGTTCAGGGTCTCCGGCTAATGAAAAACTGTTTTTT. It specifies CASSSGSPANEKLFF.

The CDR3 loop is CASSNQQGGNEKLFF. CDR3 bases: TGTGCCAGCAGTAACCAACAGGGGGGTAATGAAAAACTGTTTTTT. The chain recombines TRBV6-5 with TRBJ1-4; 8 nucleotides line up with TRBD1. The J segment lost 4 bases and the V segment lost 5 bases, leaving 6 bases of the junction unmatched. The CDR3 is 15 residues long. Germline V gives CDR1 MNHEY, CDR2 SVGAGI.

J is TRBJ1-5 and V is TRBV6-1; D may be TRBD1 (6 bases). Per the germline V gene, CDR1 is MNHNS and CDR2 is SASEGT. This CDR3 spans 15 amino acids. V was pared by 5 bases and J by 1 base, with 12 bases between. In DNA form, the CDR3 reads TGTGCCAGCAGTCCTGGGACAACGAGCAATCAGCCCCAGCATTTT. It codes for CASSPGTTSNQPQHF.

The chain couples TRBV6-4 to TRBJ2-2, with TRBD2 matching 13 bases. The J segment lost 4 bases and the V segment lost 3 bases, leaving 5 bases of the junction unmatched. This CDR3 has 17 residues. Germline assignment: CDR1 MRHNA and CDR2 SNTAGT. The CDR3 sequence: CASSDEGLAGTTGELFF. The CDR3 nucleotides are TGTGCCAGCAGTGATGAGGGACTAGCGGGAACCACCGGGGAGCTGTTTTTT.

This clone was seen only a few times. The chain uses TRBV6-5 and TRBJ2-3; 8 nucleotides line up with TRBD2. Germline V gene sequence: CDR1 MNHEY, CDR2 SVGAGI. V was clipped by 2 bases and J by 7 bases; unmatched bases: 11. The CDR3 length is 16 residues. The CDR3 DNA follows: TGTGCCAGCAGTTACCGACTAGCGAATCCTACATATACGCAGTATTTT. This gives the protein CASSYRLANPTYTQYF.

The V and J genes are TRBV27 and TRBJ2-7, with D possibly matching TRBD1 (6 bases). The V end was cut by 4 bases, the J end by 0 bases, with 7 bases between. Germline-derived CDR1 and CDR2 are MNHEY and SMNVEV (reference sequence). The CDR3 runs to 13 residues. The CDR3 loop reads CASSWDNSYEQYF. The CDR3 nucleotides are TGTGCCAGCAGTTGGGACAACTCCTACGAGCAGTACTTC.

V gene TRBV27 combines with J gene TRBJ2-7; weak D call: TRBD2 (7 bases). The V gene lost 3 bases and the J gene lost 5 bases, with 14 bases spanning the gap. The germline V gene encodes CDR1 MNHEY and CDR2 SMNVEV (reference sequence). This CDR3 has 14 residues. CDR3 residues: CASSLGGLRDEQYF. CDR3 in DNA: TGTGCCAGCAGTTTGGGGGGGCTTCGGGACGAGCAGTACTTC.

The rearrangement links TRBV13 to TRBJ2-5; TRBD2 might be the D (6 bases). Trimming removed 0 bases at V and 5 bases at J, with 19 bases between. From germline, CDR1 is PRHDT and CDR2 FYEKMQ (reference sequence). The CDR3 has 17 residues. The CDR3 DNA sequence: TGTGCCAGCAGCTTAGGTCCGAGGGAGGATGGTCGGGAGACCCAGTACTTC. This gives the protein CASSLGPREDGRETQYF.

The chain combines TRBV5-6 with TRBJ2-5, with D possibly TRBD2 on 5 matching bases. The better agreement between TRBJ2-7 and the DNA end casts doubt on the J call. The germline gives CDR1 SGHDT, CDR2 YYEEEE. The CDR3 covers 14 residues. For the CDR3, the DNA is TGTGCCAGCAGCTTGGTCCCGGGGTCCTACGAGCAGTACTTC. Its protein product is CASSLVPGSYEQYF.

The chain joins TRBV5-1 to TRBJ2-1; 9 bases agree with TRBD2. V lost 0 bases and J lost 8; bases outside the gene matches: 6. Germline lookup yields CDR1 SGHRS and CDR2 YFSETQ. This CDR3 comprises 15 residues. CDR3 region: CASSLGRGGRYEQFF. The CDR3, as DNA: TGCGCCAGCAGCTTGGGGCGGGGGGGCCGGTATGAGCAGTTCTTC.

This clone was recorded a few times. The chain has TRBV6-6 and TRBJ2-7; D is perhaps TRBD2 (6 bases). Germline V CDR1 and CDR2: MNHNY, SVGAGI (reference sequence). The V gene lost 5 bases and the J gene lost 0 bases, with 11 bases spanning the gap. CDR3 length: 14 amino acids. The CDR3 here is CASSGDLHSYEQYF. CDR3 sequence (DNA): TGTGCCAGCAGTGGGGACTTACACTCCTACGAGCAGTACTTC.